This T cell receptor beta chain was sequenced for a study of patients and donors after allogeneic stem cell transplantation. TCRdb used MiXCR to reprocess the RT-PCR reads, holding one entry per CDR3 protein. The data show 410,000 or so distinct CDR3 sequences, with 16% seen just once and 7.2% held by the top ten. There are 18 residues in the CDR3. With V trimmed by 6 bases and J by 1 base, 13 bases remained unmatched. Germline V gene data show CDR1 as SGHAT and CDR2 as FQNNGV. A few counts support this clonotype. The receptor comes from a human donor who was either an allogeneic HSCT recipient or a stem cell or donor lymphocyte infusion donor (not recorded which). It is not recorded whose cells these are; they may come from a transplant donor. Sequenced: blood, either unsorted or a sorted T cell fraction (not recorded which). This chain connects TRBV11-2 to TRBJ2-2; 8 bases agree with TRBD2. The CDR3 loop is CASSLREALSMNTGELFF. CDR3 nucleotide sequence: TGTGCCAGCAGTCTGCGGGAGGCCCTGTCGATGAACACCGGGGAGCTGTTTTTT.